The source of this T cell receptor (beta chain) is a study of blood T cell repertoires in COVID-19. The overall study: PBMCs, B-cell-depleted T cells, or T cells provided the cDNA or gDNA that made up the material.

With 6 bases removed from V and 7 bases from J, the gap between germline ends came to 25 bases. Germline V gene lookup returns CDR1 SEHNR and CDR2 FQNEAQ (reference sequence). This CDR3 has 17 residues. Participants' own reports of clinical history determined their cohort assignment. Original analysis: Using reference gene primer amplification, nucleated cell counts were estimated. Profiling relied on immunoSEQ multiplex PCR, and the TCRdb table lists in-frame clones only, not all of them. V, J and clone size derive from that table, while D and trimming were established from the DNA sequence. The data hold some 150,000 clones, with around 80% observed a single time.

The clonotype was recovered from a woman in her forties or fifties who had recovered from COVID-19. The V call is TRBV7-9, the J call TRBJ2-1; D possibly corresponds to TRBD1 (6 bases). Sequenced material: PBMCs or T cells enriched from blood (not recorded which). CDR3 nucleotides: TGTGCCAGCAGTTTTCCCCGATCCCGGGACAAGGGGAATGAGCAGTTCTTC. Translated, it gives CASSFPRSRDKGNEQFF.